These T cell receptor beta chains were read from a single sample in a study of blood T cell repertoires in COVID-19. Produced via immunoSEQ multiplex PCR; TCRdb's table is partial and in-frame only. The sample includes some 220,000 clones, 84% of them seen just once. Sequencing input: peripheral blood. These TCRs come from a man aged 45-65 years with acute or convalescent COVID-19. Each CDR3 is given with its conserved first and last residue. Each record gives: CDR3 length, J gene, clone size, D gene, V gene, CDR3 protein, CDR3 DNA. A D gene is named only where the DNA matches it firmly. Not every row has a clone size; where given, it reads once, few, many or a size class.

15 | TRBJ1-1 | NA | NA | TRBV5-1 | CASSLGGPKNTEAFF | TGCGCCAGCAGCTTGGGGGGGCCGAAGAACACTGAAGCTTTCTTT
16 | TRBJ2-1 | NA | TRBD2 | TRBV3-1/TRBV3-2 | CASSQGGLDQEEEQFF | TGTGCCAGCAGCCAAGGCGGACTAGATCAGGAGGAGGAGCAGTTCTTC
14 | TRBJ1-1 | NA | TRBD1 | TRBV5-1 | CASSPGQANSEAFF | TGCGCCAGCAGCCCGGGACAGGCCAATTCTGAAGCTTTCTTT
16 | TRBJ1-1 | few | TRBD1 | TRBV5-1 | CASSLIGTGAGTEAFF | TGCGCCAGCAGCTTAATCGGGACAGGGGCAGGGACTGAAGCTTTCTTT
14 | TRBJ2-3 | NA | TRBD2 | TRBV11-1 | CASSSGGRADTQYF | TGTGCCAGCAGCTCCGGCGGGAGAGCTGATACGCAGTATTTT
12 | TRBJ1-1 | NA | NA | TRBV12-3/TRBV12-4 | CASSYGVNEAFF | TGTGCCAGCAGTTATGGAGTGAATGAAGCTTTCTTT
14 | TRBJ2-6 | NA | NA | TRBV10-3 | CANRESSGANVLTF | TGTGCCAATCGTGAGAGCTCTGGGGCCAACGTCCTGACTTTC
16 | TRBJ2-1 | NA | TRBD1 | TRBV19 | CASSRTGTVSYNEQFF | TGTGCCAGTAGTAGAACCGGGACAGTGTCCTACAATGAGCAGTTCTTC
13 | TRBJ2-1 | NA | NA | TRBV12-3/TRBV12-4 | CASREGSYNEQFF | TGTGCCAGCAGGGAGGGCTCCTACAATGAGCAGTTCTTC
14 | TRBJ2-4 | NA | NA | TRBV7-3 | CASSPRIAKNIQYF | TGTGCCAGCAGCCCCCGTATTGCCAAAAACATTCAGTACTTC
15 | TRBJ2-1 | NA | NA | TRBV27 | CASSLSASVYNEQFF | TGTGCCAGCAGTTTATCGGCTAGCGTATACAATGAGCAGTTCTTC
19 | TRBJ2-1 | NA | TRBD2 | TRBV5-6 | CASSLGTSGVTPFYNEQFF | TGTGCCAGCAGCTTGGGGACTAGCGGGGTGACCCCCTTCTACAATGAGCAGTTCTTC
15 | TRBJ1-1 | NA | NA | TRBV6-5 | CASSYSIGPPGEAFF | TGTGCCAGCAGTTACTCGATTGGCCCACCGGGGGAAGCTTTCTTT
13 | TRBJ2-7 | NA | NA | TRBV12-3/TRBV12-4 | CASRWGQSYEQYF | TGTGCCAGCAGATGGGGCCAATCCTACGAGCAGTACTTC
13 | TRBJ1-1 | many | NA | TRBV5-1 | CASSFRTATEAFF | TGCGCCAGCAGCTTCAGGACAGCCACTGAAGCTTTCTTT
16 | TRBJ1-5 | NA | NA | TRBV27 | CASSLRGGASNQPQHF | TGTGCCAGCAGTTTAAGGGGAGGGGCTAGCAATCAGCCCCAGCATTTT
15 | TRBJ2-6 | few | NA | TRBV6-5 | CASSQDRSWANVLTF | TGTGCCAGCAGCCAAGACAGGTCTTGGGCCAACGTCCTGACTTTC
15 | TRBJ1-1 | NA | NA | TRBV9 | CASSVSGGDTTEAFF | TGTGCCAGCAGCGTAAGCGGGGGGGATACCACTGAAGCTTTCTTT
11 | TRBJ1-1 | NA | NA | TRBV30 | CAWSKAGRAFF | TGTGCCTGGAGTAAAGCAGGCCGAGCTTTCTTT